A selection of T cell receptor beta chains follows, all from one sample in a study of cytomegalovirus exposure and HLA in healthy donors. The method was immunoSEQ multiplex PCR; TCRdb's version includes in-frame clones alone and lacks a portion of them. The table has 150,000 to 200,000 clones, 75% to 80% seen once. The sequenced material came from PBMCs. These receptors were obtained from a man aged 50 to 60 in good health and CMV-seropositive. Each CDR3 is given with its conserved first and last residue. D genes are given only for firm matches. Not every row has a clone size; where given, it reads once, few, many or a size class.

d_gene	v_gene	j_gene	len	abundance	CDR3nt	CDR3aa
TRBD1	TRBV5-8	TRBJ1-2	15	few	TGTGCCAGCAGATTGGGACAGGGCTTTGTCTATGGCTACACCTTC	CASRLGQGFVYGYTF
NA	TRBV2	TRBJ1-2	15	NA	TGTGCCAGACACAGTGAACCGCAGTTGTCGAATGGCTACACCTTC	CARHSEPQLSNGYTF
NA	TRBV27	TRBJ1-4	17	NA	TGTGCCAGCAGTCCGGCTACCGGGGTAATTTCTTGGGAAAAACTGTTTTTT	CASSPATGVISWEKLFF
TRBD1	TRBV6-6	TRBJ1-6	14	NA	TGTGCCAGCAGTTACTTGACAGGGGGGTCACCCCTCCACTTT	CASSYLTGGSPLHF
NA	TRBV18	TRBJ2-5	18	NA	TGTGCCAGCCCACCCGAAATAACGGGAGTACCCATCCAAGAGACCCAGTACTTC	CASPPEITGVPIQETQYF
TRBD1	TRBV4-1	TRBJ1-3	16	once	TGCGCCAGCAGCCAAGGACAGGGGGCTCGTCTAGACACCATATATTTT	CASSQGQGARLDTIYF
NA	TRBV5-1	TRBJ1-6	15	NA	TGCGCCAGCAGCCCTGAGGGCGGCCGAAATTCACCCCTCCACTTT	CASSPEGGRNSPLHF
TRBD1	TRBV9	TRBJ1-1	14	few	TGTGCCAGCAGCGTAGATGACAGGGCAACTGAAGCTTTCTTT	CASSVDDRATEAFF
NA	TRBV11-1	TRBJ1-6	14	few	TGTGCCAGCAGCCCCGGGACTAATTATTCACCCCTCCACTTT	CASSPGTNYSPLHF
NA	TRBV5-1	TRBJ1-3	15	NA	TGCGCCAGCAGCTCGCAGACAGGAACTGGAAACACCATATATTTT	CASSSQTGTGNTIYF
NA	TRBV19	TRBJ1-4	14	once	TGTGCCAGTAGTATTGGAGGGAAGCAAGAAAAACTGTTTTTT	CASSIGGKQEKLFF
NA	TRBV7-9	TRBJ1-1	16	NA	TGTGCCAGCAGCTTCGCCCTGACAGGCCCGAACACTGAAGCTTTCTTT	CASSFALTGPNTEAFF
TRBD1	TRBV9	TRBJ1-6	14	NA	TGTGCCAGCAGCGTAGTCGGACAGGGGTCACCCCTCCACTTT	CASSVVGQGSPLHF
NA	TRBV5-1	TRBJ1-1	15	NA	TGCGCCAGCAGCTTGGTTGGGGGGATGGACACTGAAGCTTTCTTT	CASSLVGGMDTEAFF
TRBD2	TRBV6-5	TRBJ2-7	14	NA	TGTGCCAGCAGCCGGGGCTCAGGGAGGGACGAGCAGTACTTC	CASSRGSGRDEQYF
TRBD1	TRBV18	TRBJ1-2	14	NA	TGTGCCAGCTCACCTAGGACAGGGGAGGCTGGCTACACCTTC	CASSPRTGEAGYTF
TRBD2	TRBV4-2	TRBJ2-7	15	NA	TGTGCCAGCAGCCAAGACGGGACTAGGGGAGACGAGCAGTACTTC	CASSQDGTRGDEQYF